The T cell receptor beta chain under discussion was sequenced for a study of beta chain features in type 1 diabetes. As for the study in general: Patients were similar to healthy donors in age and gender (as well as in cell yields). Findings of the study overall: TCRB repertoires of naive, central memory and Treg cells appeared more similar among patients than among healthy donors. Reduced insertions and increased deletions marked VDJ junctions in type 1 diabetes patients. Researchers report that Type 1 diabetes patients had moderately but significantly shorter TCRB CDR3s across all four CD4+ subsets. Small HLA sub-analyses could not settle whether HLA shapes TCRB rearrangement.

Concerning this clone: Its antigen is currently unknown.

Trimming stripped 0 bases from V and 9 bases from J, with 7 bases between. The CDR3 loop spans 12 amino acids. The germline V gene encodes CDR1 SGHNT and CDR2 YYREEE (reference sequence). What was sequenced were expressed TCRB transcripts, since all of the isolated RNA had been reverse transcribed. TCRdb's copy holds only in-frame clones and misses some; the assay was immunoSEQ multiplex PCR. The table has more than 250,000 clones, 15% seen once. V is TRBV5-4 and J is TRBJ2-1; D is uncertain. The specimen sequenced was naive CD4+ T cells from blood. The TCR sequence derives from a man aged 18-30 years with type 1 diabetes. CDR3: CASSLANGEQFF. The CDR3 nucleotides are TGTGCCAGCAGCTTGGCGAACGGTGAGCAGTTCTTC. Variable domain in full (rest from reference TRBV5-4 and TRBJ2-1): ETGVTQSPTHLIKTRGQQVTLRCSSQSGHNTVSWYQQALGQGPQFIFQYYREEENGRGNFPPRFSGLQFPNYSSELNVNALELDDSALYLCASSLANGEQFFGPGTRLTVL.